The clone carrying this T cell receptor (beta chain) has ten or more counts. A junction end diverges from the germline sequence, so it may reflect a read error. These data come from a study of T-cell reconstitution after alpha-beta-depleted transplantation in children. This CDR3 has 11 residues. Germline CDR1 is MNHNS and CDR2 is SASEGT. During its preparation, the TCRbeta library received unique molecular identifiers. TCRdb re-analysed the PCR reads in MiXCR, keeping a single row per CDR3 protein. The sample carries roughly 220,000 distinct CDR3 sequences, 9.7% recorded once. Sequencing used PBMCs from the stem cell graft donor, obtained from the stem cell graft. The source of this sequence is a human donor who donated a stem cell graft to a child with SCID. This chain joins TRBV6-1 and TRBJ2-7; tentative D call: TRBD1 (6 bases). The CDR3 loop is CASSEGDTWHF. The CDR3 region has the DNA TGTGCCAGCAGTGAAGGGGACACCTGGCACTTC.